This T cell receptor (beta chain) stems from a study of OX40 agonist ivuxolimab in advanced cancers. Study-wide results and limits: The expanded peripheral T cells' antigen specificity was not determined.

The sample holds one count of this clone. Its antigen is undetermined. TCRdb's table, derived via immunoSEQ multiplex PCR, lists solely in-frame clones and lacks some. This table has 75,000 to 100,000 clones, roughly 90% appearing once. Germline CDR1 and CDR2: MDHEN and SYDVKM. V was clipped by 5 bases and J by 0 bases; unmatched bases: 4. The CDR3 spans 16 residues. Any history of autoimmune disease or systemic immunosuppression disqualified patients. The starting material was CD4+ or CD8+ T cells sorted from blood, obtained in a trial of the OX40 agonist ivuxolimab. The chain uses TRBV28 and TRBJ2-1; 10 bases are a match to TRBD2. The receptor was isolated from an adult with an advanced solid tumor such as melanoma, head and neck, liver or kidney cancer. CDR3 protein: CASSQLAGSSYNEQFF. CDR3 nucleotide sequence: TGTGCCAGCAGTCAACTAGCGGGGAGCTCCTACAATGAGCAGTTCTTC.